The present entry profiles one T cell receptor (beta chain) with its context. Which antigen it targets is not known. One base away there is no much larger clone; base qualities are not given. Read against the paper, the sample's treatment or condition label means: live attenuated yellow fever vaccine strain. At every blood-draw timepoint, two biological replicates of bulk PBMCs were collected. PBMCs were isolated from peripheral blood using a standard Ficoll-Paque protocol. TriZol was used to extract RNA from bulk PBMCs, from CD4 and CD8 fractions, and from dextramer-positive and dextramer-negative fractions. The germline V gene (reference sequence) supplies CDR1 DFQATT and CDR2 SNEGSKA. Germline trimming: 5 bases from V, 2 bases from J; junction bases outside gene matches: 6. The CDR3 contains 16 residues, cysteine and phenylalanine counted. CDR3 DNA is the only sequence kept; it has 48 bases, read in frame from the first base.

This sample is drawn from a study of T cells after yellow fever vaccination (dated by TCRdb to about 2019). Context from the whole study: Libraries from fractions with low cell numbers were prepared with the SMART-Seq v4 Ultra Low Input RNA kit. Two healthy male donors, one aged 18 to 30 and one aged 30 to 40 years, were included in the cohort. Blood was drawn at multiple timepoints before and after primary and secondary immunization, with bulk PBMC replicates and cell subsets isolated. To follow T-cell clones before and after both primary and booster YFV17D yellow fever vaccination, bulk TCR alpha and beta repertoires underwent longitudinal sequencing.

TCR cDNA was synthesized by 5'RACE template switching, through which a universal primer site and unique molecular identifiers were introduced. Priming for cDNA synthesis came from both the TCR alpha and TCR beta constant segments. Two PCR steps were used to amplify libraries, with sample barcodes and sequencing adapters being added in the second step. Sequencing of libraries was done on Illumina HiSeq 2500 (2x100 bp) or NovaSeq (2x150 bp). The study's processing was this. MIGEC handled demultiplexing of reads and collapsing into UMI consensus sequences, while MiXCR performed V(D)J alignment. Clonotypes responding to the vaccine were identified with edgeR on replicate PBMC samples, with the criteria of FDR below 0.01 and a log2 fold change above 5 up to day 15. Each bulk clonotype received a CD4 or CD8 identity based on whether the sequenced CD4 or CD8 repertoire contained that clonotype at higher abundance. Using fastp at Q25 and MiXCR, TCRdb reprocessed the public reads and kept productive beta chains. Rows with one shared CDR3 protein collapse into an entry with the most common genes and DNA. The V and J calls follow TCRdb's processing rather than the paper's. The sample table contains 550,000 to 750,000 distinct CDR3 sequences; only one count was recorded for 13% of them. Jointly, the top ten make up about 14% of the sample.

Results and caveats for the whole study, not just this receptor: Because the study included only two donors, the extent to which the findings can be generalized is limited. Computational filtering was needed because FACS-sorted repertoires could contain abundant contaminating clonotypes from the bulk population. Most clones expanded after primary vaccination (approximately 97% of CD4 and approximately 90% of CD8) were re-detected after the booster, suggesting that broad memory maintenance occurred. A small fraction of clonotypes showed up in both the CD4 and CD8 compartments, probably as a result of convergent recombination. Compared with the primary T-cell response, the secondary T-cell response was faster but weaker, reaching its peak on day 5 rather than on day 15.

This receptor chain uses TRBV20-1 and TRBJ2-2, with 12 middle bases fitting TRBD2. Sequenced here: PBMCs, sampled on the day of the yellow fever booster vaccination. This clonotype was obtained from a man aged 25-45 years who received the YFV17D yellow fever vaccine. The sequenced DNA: TGCAGTGCTCAGACTAGCGGGAGTTTAAACACCGGGGAGCTGTTTTTT. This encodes CSAQTSGSLNTGELFF.